This T cell receptor (beta chain) was captured in a study of T cells in women clearing cervical HPV infection. From germline, CDR1 is SGHTA and CDR2 FQGNSA. The CDR3 covers 14 residues. V gave up 0 bases and J gave up 5 bases; unmatched junction bases: 4. Note on this clone: The CDR3 end lies 3 residues beyond the end of the read and is filled in from the germline J gene.

TCRdb keeps only in-frame clones here, not all; method: immunoSEQ multiplex PCR. In total, the table holds around 30,000 clones. This receptor was identified in a woman between 18 and 70 years old with a cervical HPV16 infection that either progressed to CIN3+ or cleared (not recorded which). Sequencing input: blood buffy coat. This rearrangement joins TRBV7-2 to TRBJ2-7, with TRBD1 matching 7 bases. CDR3 bases read: TGTGCCAGCAGCTTAGCAACAGGGGTCCACGAG. Amino acids: CASSLATGVHE. The entire CDR3 is CASSLATGVHEQYF.